The 30 T cell receptor beta chains below all came from one sample that was sequenced in a study of T-cell reconstitution after alpha-beta-depleted transplantation in children. Unique molecular identifiers were used to barcode this TCRbeta library. TCRdb called the PCR reads again in MiXCR, with one record for every CDR3 protein. The repertoire holds some 590,000 distinct CDR3 sequences, about 10% seen once, with roughly 4% in the top ten. This sample comprised PBMCs from the stem cell graft donor, obtained from the stem cell graft. These receptors were taken from a human donor who donated a stem cell graft to a child with acute myeloid leukemia.

This clonotype was detected a few times. The chain carries TRBV20-1 and TRBJ2-7; TRBD1 matches at 7 bases. Germline V gene data show CDR1 as DFQATT and CDR2 as SNEGSKA (reference sequence). The CDR3 length is 15 residues. The V segment lost 5 bases and the J segment 3 bases; nucleotides outside the gene matches: 13. CDR3: CSAGTPGGLGYEQYF. The CDR3 DNA reads TGCAGTGCTGGAACCCCAGGGGGTTTGGGCTACGAGCAGTACTTC.

This clonotype was detected only a few times. V gene TRBV5-6 combines with J gene TRBJ2-1; TRBD1 is a possible D gene (5 bases). CDR1 and CDR2 from the germline V gene are SGHDT and YYEEEE. V was shortened by 4 bases and J by 0 bases, with 11 bases between the two germline ends. The CDR3 extends over 15 amino acids. CDR3 nucleotides: TGTGCCAGCAGCAGCTTCCAGGGCTCCTACAATGAGCAGTTCTTC. Its translation: CASSSFQGSYNEQFF.

This clonotype has a count of ten or more. The J gene is TRBJ2-2, the V gene TRBV6-5; D is unresolved. The V gene lost 7 bases and the J gene lost 1 base, with 4 bases spanning the gap. The CDR3 is made up of 12 amino acids. Germline values: CDR1 MNHEY, CDR2 SVGAGI. CDR3 sequence (DNA): TGTGCCAGCAAGGGGAACACCGGGGAGCTGTTTTTT. Protein sequence: CASKGNTGELFF.

This clonotype was detected only once. This rearrangement joins TRBV7-2 to TRBJ2-2; 9 nucleotides align to TRBD1. The CDR3 has 16 amino acids. Germline CDR1 is SGHTA and CDR2 is FQGNSA. V lost 5 bases and J lost 6; bases outside the gene matches: 10. CDR3 region: CASSLLGQGVAGELFF. For the CDR3, the DNA is TGTGCCAGCAGCCTATTGGGACAGGGTGTGGCCGGGGAGCTGTTTTTT.

J is TRBJ2-7 and V is TRBV27; 11 bases are a match to TRBD1. This CDR3 comprises 16 residues. V dropped 2 bases and J dropped 5; count of bases not matched to a gene: 8. Germline assignment: CDR1 MNHEY and CDR2 SMNVEV (reference sequence). CDR3 loop: CASSLLSGTGGDEQYF. CDR3 coding DNA: TGTGCCAGCAGTTTACTTTCCGGGACAGGGGGTGACGAGCAGTACTTC.

CDR3 nucleotide sequence: TGTGCCACCAGCCGCCCCGGATCCAATGAGCAGTTCTTC. It codes for CATSRPGSNEQFF. J is TRBJ2-1 and V is TRBV24-1; no definite D call. This CDR3 is 13 amino acids long. V lost 7 bases, J lost 6 bases, and 12 bases lay in between. Germline-derived CDR1 and CDR2 are KGHDR and SFDVKD.

This clonotype was counted many times. One junction end disagrees with the germline gene, perhaps due to a read error. The V call is TRBV5-1, the J call TRBJ2-1; 13 bases line up with TRBD2. The CDR3 length is 15 residues. The germline gives CDR1 SGHRS, CDR2 YFSETQ. CDR3 region: CASSLTSGRGNEQFF. CDR3 sequence (DNA): TGTGCCAGCAGCCTAACTAGCGGGAGGGGTAATGAGCAGTTCTTC.

This clonotype has a count of ten or more. The rearrangement links TRBV6-6 to TRBJ2-2; no clear D gene. Deletions cut 7 bases from V and 2 bases from J, with 8 bases between. In germline, CDR1 is MNHNY, CDR2 SVGAGI (reference sequence). This CDR3 spans 13 amino acids. CDR3 nucleotide sequence: TGTGCCAGCAAGGTTTCCAACACCGGGGAGCTGTTTTTT. It specifies CASKVSNTGELFF.

The chain carries TRBV13 and TRBJ1-1; 12 nucleotides match TRBD1. There are 16 residues in the CDR3. Losses at the gene ends were 5 bases for V and 7 bases for J; bases not matched to a gene: 11. Germline V lookup: CDR1 PRHDT, CDR2 FYEKMQ (reference sequence). Here the CDR3 DNA reads TGTGCCAGCAGCAAATGGGACAGGGGGCGACCTTTTGAAGCTTTCTTT. Encoded protein: CASSKWDRGRPFEAFF.

Many counts were recorded for this clonotype. The rearrangement joins TRBV4-3 to TRBJ2-1; a weak D match, TRBD2 (6 bases). The germline V gene encodes CDR1 LGHNA and CDR2 YSLEER. Trimming left V 6 bases short and J 4 bases short, with 13 bases between. The CDR3 is 14 residues long. The CDR3 reads CASRRDSIYNEQFF. The CDR3 DNA is TGCGCCAGCAGAAGGGACTCAATTTACAATGAGCAGTTCTTC.

This clonotype has ten or more counts. The chain uses TRBV6-2 or TRBV6-3 and TRBJ1-5, with a tentative D call TRBD1 (5 bases). V shed 5 bases and J shed 1 base, with 21 bases lying between them. Germline V gene sequence: CDR1 MNHEY, CDR2 SVGEGT. The CDR3 spans 18 residues. The CDR3 loop reads CASSLQAYPAASNQPQHF. CDR3 coding DNA: TGTGCCAGCAGTCTACAGGCTTACCCGGCAGCAAGCAATCAGCCCCAGCATTTT.

A few counts support this clonotype. This chain joins TRBV28 and TRBJ2-7; D is perhaps TRBD1 (6 bases). The germline CDR1 and CDR2 sequences are MDHEN and SYDVKM. The CDR3 is 14 amino acids. Trimming removed 7 bases at V and 6 bases at J, with 19 bases between. For the CDR3, the DNA is TGTGCCAGCAACCCTCCGGGGACATCAGCCGAGCAGTACTTC. It codes for CASNPPGTSAEQYF.

The table lists this clonotype with a few counts. The chain couples TRBV7-9 to TRBJ1-6; D unclear. This CDR3 is built from 17 residues. V gave up 3 bases and J gave up 7 bases, with 19 bases separating them. CDR1 and CDR2 (germline): SEHNR, FQNEAQ (reference sequence). DNA for the CDR3: TGTGCCAGCAGCTTGAGTTCGGGAGTTTGGGAGAATTCACCCCTCCACTTT. Residues: CASSLSSGVWENSPLHF.

This clonotype was recorded many times. V usage is TRBV28 and J usage is TRBJ2-1; 7 nucleotides align to TRBD2. CDR1 is MDHEN, CDR2 SYDVKM, per germline. V was clipped by 2 bases and J by 6 bases; unmatched bases: 4. This CDR3 comprises 14 residues. In DNA, the CDR3 is TGTGCCAGCAGTTTAGGACTAGTTAGCAATGAGCAGTTCTTC. As protein: CASSLGLVSNEQFF.

This clonotype showed up just a few times. The chain carries TRBV5-5 and TRBJ1-1; 8 nucleotides match TRBD1. Losses at the gene ends were 3 bases for V and 4 bases for J; bases not matched to a gene: 5. The CDR3 has 14 amino acids. Germline assignment: CDR1 SGHKS and CDR2 YYEKEE (reference sequence). The CDR3 DNA sequence: TGTGCCAGCAGCTCAGGGGGCGTAAGCACTGAAGCTTTCTTT. The encoded protein is CASSSGGVSTEAFF. Full variable domain (remainder filled in from reference TRBV5-5 and TRBJ1-1): DAGVTQSPTHLIKTRGQQVTLRCSPISGHKSVSWYQQVLGQGPQFIFQYYEKEERGRGNFPDRFSARQFPNYSSELNVNALLLGDSALYLCASSSGGVSTEAFFGQGTRLTVV.

Ten or more counts support this clonotype. The chain uses TRBV5-1 and TRBJ2-7; a weak D match, TRBD2 (5 bases). The ends were cut back, 5 bases at V and 5 bases at J, with 8 bases in the middle. The CDR3 loop spans 11 amino acids. CDR1 and CDR2 from the germline V gene are SGHRS and YFSETQ. Written as DNA, the CDR3 is TGCGCCAGCAGGGGAGTGCACGAGCAGTACTTC. Its protein is CASRGVHEQYF.

This clonotype was counted between two and nine times. The chain couples TRBV4-2 to TRBJ2-7; D gene ambiguous. This CDR3 comprises 15 residues. The V end lost 0 bases, the J end lost 1 base, and 10 bases lay between the germline ends. Germline values: CDR1 LGHNA, CDR2 YNFKEQ. This CDR3 reads CASSQDFGYSYEQYF. The CDR3 DNA reads as TGTGCCAGCAGCCAAGATTTCGGGTATTCCTACGAGCAGTACTTC.

In its sample, this clonotype was seen a few times. This chain uses TRBV28 with TRBJ2-3; D perhaps matches TRBD2 (5 bases). Germline V gene sequence: CDR1 MDHEN, CDR2 SYDVKM. The CDR3 loop spans 17 amino acids. Between the trimmed V and J ends, which lost 8 bases and 2 bases, there was a span of 23 bases. The CDR3 nucleotides are TGTGCCAGCTCAGGACCTCGAGGGCGGACGGCCACAGATACGCAGTATTTT. Its translation: CASSGPRGRTATDTQYF.

The chain joins TRBV28 to TRBJ2-1; 11 bases agree with TRBD1. CDR1 MDHEN and CDR2 SYDVKM come from the germline V gene. V shed 6 bases and J 8 bases; nucleotides not matched to a gene: 6. CDR3 length: 14 amino acids. The CDR3 region has the DNA TGTGCCAGCAGGCGGACAGGGGGCGCCTATGAGCAGTTCTTC. This codes for CASRRTGGAYEQFF.

There are a few counts of this clonotype. V usage is TRBV20-1 and J usage is TRBJ2-1; the D is unclear. CDR3 size: 12 residues. Looked up from germline, CDR1 is DFQATT and CDR2 is SNEGSKA (reference sequence). Trimming removed 7 bases from V and 6 bases from J, with 13 bases in between. CDR3 residues: CSEENSRNEQFF. The CDR3 DNA is TGCAGTGAGGAGAACAGCCGCAATGAGCAGTTCTTC.

This clonotype was recorded a few times. The chain combines TRBV29-1 with TRBJ2-7, with D maybe TRBD1 (6 bases). The CDR3 is made up of 12 amino acids. In germline, CDR1 is SQVTM, CDR2 ANQGSEA. V was cut by 5 bases and J by 1 base, with 9 bases left in between. The CDR3 bases are TGCAGCGTTCAGCAGGGGTCCTACGAGCAGTACTTC. Encoded protein: CSVQQGSYEQYF.

The chain combines TRBV5-1 with TRBJ2-6, with 8 bases identical to TRBD1. With V trimmed by 4 bases and J by 0 bases, 9 bases remained unmatched. This CDR3 has 18 residues. From germline, CDR1 is SGHRS and CDR2 YFSETQ. The CDR3 loop reads CASSAAGTGPSGANVLTF. For the CDR3, the DNA is TGCGCCAGCAGCGCGGCCGGGACAGGACCCTCTGGGGCCAACGTCCTGACTTTC.

The table lists this clonotype with a few counts. This chain uses TRBV5-1 with TRBJ2-5, with D uncertain. V lost 4 bases and J lost 5, with 12 bases in between. The CDR3 extends over 13 amino acids. Germline V lookup: CDR1 SGHRS, CDR2 YFSETQ. This CDR3 is CASSLRVGETQYF. The CDR3 coding sequence is TGCGCCAGCAGCCTACGAGTGGGTGAGACCCAGTACTTC.

This clonotype showed up many times. The chain carries TRBV5-6 and TRBJ2-1; D perhaps matches TRBD2 (5 bases). The germline V and J ends were trimmed by 3 bases and 9 bases, with 10 bases remaining between them. The CDR3 sequence is 12 residues long. Per the germline V gene, CDR1 is SGHDT and CDR2 is YYEEEE. The CDR3 DNA follows: TGTGCCAGCAGCTGGACTTCGACTGAGCAGTTCTTC. Translation gives CASSWTSTEQFF. Full variable domain (remainder filled in from reference TRBV5-6 and TRBJ2-1): DAGVTQSPTHLIKTRGQQVTLRCSPKSGHDTVSWYQQALGQGPQFIFQYYEEEERQRGNFPDRFSGHQFPNYSSELNVNALLLGDSALYLCASSWTSTEQFFGPGTRLTVL.

This clonotype was seen a handful of times. The chain combines TRBV7-9 with TRBJ2-5; TRBD2 might be the D (6 bases). The V gene lost 5 bases and the J gene lost 3 bases, with 19 bases spanning the gap. The germline CDR1 and CDR2 sequences are SEHNR and FQNEAQ (reference sequence). CDR3 length: 16 residues. CDR3 sequence reads: CASSLLNSGVKETQYF. The CDR3 nucleotides are TGTGCCAGCAGCCTCCTTAACTCGGGAGTGAAAGAGACCCAGTACTTC. The full variable domain, completed using reference TRBV7-9 and TRBJ2-5, is DTGVSQNPRHKITKRGQNVTFRCDPISEHNRLYWYRQTLGQGPEFLTYFQNEAQLEKSRLLSDRFSAERPKGSFSTLEIQRTEQGDSAMYLCASSLLNSGVKETQYFGPGTRLLVL.

This rearrangement joins TRBV4-2 to TRBJ2-7; the match to TRBD2 covers 7 bases. Unmatched junction bases numbered 9, after V lost 0 bases and J lost 4 bases. Germline CDR1 and CDR2: LGHNA and YNFKEQ. The CDR3 is 16 residues long. Here the CDR3 reads CASSQDRGGRRYEQYF. The DNA for the CDR3 is TGTGCCAGCAGCCAAGATCGGGGCGGGAGAAGGTACGAGCAGTACTTC.

At least ten counts were recorded for this clonotype. The chain is built from TRBV5-1 and TRBJ2-1; possibly TRBD1 or TRBD2 for D (5 bases each). V dropped 0 bases and J dropped 11 bases, with 15 bases sitting between them. The CDR3 totals 14 residues. Germline CDR1 SGHRS, CDR2 YFSETQ. The CDR3 loop is CASSLAGEGLKQFF. CDR3 DNA: TGCGCCAGCAGCTTGGCCGGTGAGGGGCTAAAGCAGTTCTTC.

This clonotype was counted ten times or more. This chain links TRBV5-1 with TRBJ2-3; 8 bases fit TRBD2. V trimming: 4 bases; J trimming: 10 bases; junction bases outside the gene matches: 8. The CDR3 consists of 13 residues. Germline V gene data show CDR1 as SGHRS and CDR2 as YFSETQ. This chain's CDR3 is CASSPGLGSAQYF. The CDR3 DNA follows: TGCGCCAGCAGCCCGGGACTAGGGTCCGCGCAGTATTTT.

This chain uses TRBV30 with TRBJ1-2; D possibly corresponds to TRBD1 (5 bases). Trimming shortened V by 4 bases and J by 4 bases, and 10 bases separated the two germline ends. The CDR3 has 12 residues. The V gene's germline CDR1 is GTSNPN and CDR2 SVGIG (reference sequence). The CDR3 reads CAWNPGTYGYTF. CDR3 bases: TGTGCCTGGAATCCAGGGACCTATGGCTACACCTTC.

V and J are TRBV27 and TRBJ2-1, with TRBD2 identical over 12 bases. V dropped 7 bases and J dropped 3; count of bases not matched to a gene: 4. The germline V gene encodes CDR1 MNHEY and CDR2 SMNVEV (reference sequence). CDR3 size: 15 residues. The CDR3 region has the DNA TGTGCCAGCATCAAGGGACTAGCGGGCTACAATGAGCAGTTCTTC. Translation gives CASIKGLAGYNEQFF.